The clone carrying this T cell receptor (beta chain) was found a few times. Its antigen is unknown. This specimen comes from a study of T cell repertoires in cytomegalovirus infection. Study at large: HLA-C-restricted CMV epitopes, recently identified, and well-studied HLA-B-restricted ones were used by the study. Public TCR beta signature analysis indicated the presence of both CMV infection and matching HLA type.

Findings and caveats of the study: The ex vivo response was dominated by HLA-C-restricted CMV-specific TCR beta clonotypes.

Germline trimming cut 9 bases from V and 0 bases from J; bases unmatched to any gene: 7. Per germline, CDR1 LNHDA and CDR2 SQIVND (reference sequence). CDR3 length equals 15 residues. One entry per CDR3 protein results from TCRdb running MiXCR on the reads. Among some 150,000 distinct CDR3 sequences listed, approximately 30% were seen once. The sequence was collected from a human donor in good health (CMV status not recorded). Some clones in this sample may be carry-over from other donors' samples. Sequenced here: CD8+ T cells from cultured PBMCs, sampled from culture after CMV antigen stimulation. The chain recombines TRBV19 with TRBJ2-3; 9 nucleotides match TRBD1. The DNA of the CDR3 is TGTGCCAGCCAAACCGGGACAGGGAGCACAGATACGCAGTATTTT. It specifies CASQTGTGSTDTQYF. Based on the CDR3 plus reference TRBV19 and TRBJ2-3, the full variable domain is DGGITQSPKYLFRKEGQNVTLSCEQNLNHDAMYWYRQDPGQGLRLIYYSQIVNDFQKGDIAEGYSVSREKKESFPLTVTSAQKNPTAFYLCASQTGTGSTDTQYFGPGTRLTVL.